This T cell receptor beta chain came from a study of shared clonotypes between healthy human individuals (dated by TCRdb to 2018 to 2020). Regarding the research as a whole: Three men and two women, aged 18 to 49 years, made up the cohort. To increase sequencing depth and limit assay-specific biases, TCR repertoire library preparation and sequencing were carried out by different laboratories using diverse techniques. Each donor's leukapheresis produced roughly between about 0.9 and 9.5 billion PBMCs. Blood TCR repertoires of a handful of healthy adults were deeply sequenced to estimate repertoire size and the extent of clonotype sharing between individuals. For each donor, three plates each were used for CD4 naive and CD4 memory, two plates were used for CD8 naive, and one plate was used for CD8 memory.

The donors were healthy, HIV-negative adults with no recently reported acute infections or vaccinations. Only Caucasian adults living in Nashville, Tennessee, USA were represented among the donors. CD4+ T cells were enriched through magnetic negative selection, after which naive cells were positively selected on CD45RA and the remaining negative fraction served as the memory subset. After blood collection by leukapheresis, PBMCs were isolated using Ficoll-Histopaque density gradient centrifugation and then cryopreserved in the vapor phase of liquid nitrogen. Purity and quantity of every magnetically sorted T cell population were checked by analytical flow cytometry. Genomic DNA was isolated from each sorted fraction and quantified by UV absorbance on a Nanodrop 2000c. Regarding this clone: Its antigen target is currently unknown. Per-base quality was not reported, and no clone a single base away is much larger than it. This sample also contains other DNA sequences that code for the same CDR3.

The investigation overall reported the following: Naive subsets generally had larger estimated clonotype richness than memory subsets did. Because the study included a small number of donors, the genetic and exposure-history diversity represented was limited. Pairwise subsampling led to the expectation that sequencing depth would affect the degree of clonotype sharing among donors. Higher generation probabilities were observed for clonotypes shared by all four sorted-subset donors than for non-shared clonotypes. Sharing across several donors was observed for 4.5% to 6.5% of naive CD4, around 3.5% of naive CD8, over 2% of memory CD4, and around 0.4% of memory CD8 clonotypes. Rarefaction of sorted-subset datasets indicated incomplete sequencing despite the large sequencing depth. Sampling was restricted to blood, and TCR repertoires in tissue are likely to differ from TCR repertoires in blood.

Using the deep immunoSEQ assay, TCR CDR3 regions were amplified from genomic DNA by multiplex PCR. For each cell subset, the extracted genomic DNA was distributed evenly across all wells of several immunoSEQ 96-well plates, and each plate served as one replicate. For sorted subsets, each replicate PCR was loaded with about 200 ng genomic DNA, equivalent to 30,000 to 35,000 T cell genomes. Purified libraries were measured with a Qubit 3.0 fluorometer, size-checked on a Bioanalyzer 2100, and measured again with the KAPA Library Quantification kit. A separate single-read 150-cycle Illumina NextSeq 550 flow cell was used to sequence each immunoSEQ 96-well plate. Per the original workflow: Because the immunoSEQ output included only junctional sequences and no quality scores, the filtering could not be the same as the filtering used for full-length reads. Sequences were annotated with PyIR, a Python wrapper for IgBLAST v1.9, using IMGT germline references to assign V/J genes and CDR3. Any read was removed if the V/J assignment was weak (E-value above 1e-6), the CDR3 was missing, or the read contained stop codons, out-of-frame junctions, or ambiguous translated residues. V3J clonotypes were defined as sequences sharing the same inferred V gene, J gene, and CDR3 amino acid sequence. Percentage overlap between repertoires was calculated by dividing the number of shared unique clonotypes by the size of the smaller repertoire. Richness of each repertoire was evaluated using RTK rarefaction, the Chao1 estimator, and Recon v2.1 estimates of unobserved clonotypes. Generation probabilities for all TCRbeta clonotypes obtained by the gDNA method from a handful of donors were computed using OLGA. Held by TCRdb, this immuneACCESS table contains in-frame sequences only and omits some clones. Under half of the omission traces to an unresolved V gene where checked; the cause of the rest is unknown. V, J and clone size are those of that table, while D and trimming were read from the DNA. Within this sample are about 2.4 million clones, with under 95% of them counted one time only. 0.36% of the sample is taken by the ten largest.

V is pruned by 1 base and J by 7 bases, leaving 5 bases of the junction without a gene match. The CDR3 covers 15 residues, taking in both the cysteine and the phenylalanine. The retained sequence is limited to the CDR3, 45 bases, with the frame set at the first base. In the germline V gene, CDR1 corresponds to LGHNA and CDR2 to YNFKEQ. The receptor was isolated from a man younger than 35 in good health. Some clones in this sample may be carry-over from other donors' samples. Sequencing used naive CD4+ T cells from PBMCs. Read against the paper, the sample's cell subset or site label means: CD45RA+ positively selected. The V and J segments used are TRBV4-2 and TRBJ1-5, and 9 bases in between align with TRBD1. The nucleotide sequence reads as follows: TGTGCCAGCAGCCAAGGGGGACAGGGAGGCCAGCCCCAGCATTTT. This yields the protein CASSQGGQGGQPQHF.